Detailed here is one TCR beta chain. Its cognate antigen has yet to be identified. It has no much larger one-base neighbor in the sample; base qualities were not kept. One collaborating source in Seattle enrolled patients during active infection and followed them longitudinally through the course of disease. The collaborating institutions used their own protocols to collect whole blood in K2EDTA tubes. For TCRbeta analysis, collaborators shipped samples in one of three forms: frozen whole blood, isolated PBMCs, or DNA extracted from either of those sample types. TCRbeta CDR3 regions were amplified from genomic DNA by means of the immunoSEQ Assay, a bias-controlled multiplex PCR. On the authors' methods: The number of nucleated cells in each sample was estimated by amplification of reference gene primers within the assay. To quantify the absolute abundance of each unique TCRbeta CDR3 rearrangement, sequence reads were collapsed and filtered. Productive Simpson clonality was computed per sample as the square root of Simpson's diversity index over productive rearrangements. This is the immuneACCESS table as TCRdb keeps it, with only in-frame sequences that have V and J called. A part of the clones is gone; compared with another copy, unresolved V genes explain less than half, and the rest is unexplained. V and J calls and clone size follow that table, whereas D and trimming were derived from the DNA. The sample table shows about 300,000 clones, and around 88% are seen once. The ten largest clones represent 1.5% to 2% of the sample.

These data originate in a study of blood T cell repertoires in COVID-19 (TCRdb year 2020). Study-level background: Collaborator samples came from the United States, Italy and Spain and covered acute and convalescent phases of COVID-19. The repertoires were made available in a free public database intended to serve as a resource for research on the immune response to SARS-CoV-2. The sample metadata nearly always contained a de-identified subject ID, COVID-19 status, age in years and sex. The prospective study material was composed of cDNA or gDNA derived from T cells, B-cell-depleted T cells, or PBMCs. The dataset comprised deeply sampled blood TCRbeta repertoires from subjects exposed to, actively infected with, or recovered from COVID-19. Where available, HLA class I and class II types were obtained from metadata supplied by the sample provider rather than from assay-based typing. Samples were obtained from the ongoing ImmuneRACE study (first 160 participants) and from about 1,300 subjects provided by 6 global collaborators. Beyond this particular receptor, the publication reports: The amount of clinical and demographic metadata varied by source and participant and was provided uncurated.

From the cysteine through the phenylalanine, the CDR3 covers 13 amino acids. The only DNA kept is the CDR3, 39 bases in frame from the first base. The CDR1 and CDR2 encoded by the germline V gene are SGHTA and FQGNSA. Cut back by 5 bases and 7 bases, the V and J ends lie 14 bases apart. The rearranged chain carries TRBV7-2 and TRBJ2-5; the D region possibly corresponds to TRBD2 (6 bases align). The receptor was isolated from a woman in her 30s with COVID-19, enrolled during active disease. The specimen was peripheral blood. The CDR3 is CASSTSPPGTQYF. The sequenced DNA: TGTGCCAGCAGCACTAGCCCGCCTGGGACCCAGTACTTC.